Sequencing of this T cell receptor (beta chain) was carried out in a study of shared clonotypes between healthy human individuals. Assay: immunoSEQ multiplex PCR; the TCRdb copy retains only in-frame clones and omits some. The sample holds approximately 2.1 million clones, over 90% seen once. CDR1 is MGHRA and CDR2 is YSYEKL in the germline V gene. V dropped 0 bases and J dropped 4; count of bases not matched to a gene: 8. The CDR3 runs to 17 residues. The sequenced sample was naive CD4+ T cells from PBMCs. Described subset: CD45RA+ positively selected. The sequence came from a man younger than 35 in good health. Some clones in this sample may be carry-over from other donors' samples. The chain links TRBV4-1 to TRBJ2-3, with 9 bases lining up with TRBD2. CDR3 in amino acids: CASSQDRAGGPPDTQYF. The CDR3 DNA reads TGCGCCAGCAGCCAAGATCGGGCGGGAGGGCCCCCAGATACGCAGTATTTT.